Here is one TCR beta chain with its context. Its antigen is currently unknown. The data were taken from a study of T-cell memory formation after mild COVID-19. Regarding the study as a whole: SARS-CoV-2 specificity was not confirmed for second-wave clones peaking on day 37. Pre-infection memory contained some responding clones, which suggested that cross-reactive memory had joined.

The CDR3 has 14 residues. Trimming took off 0 bases at V and 4 bases at J, with 12 bases between the two ends. Germline values: CDR1 SQVTM, CDR2 ANQGSEA. TCRdb recomputed calls from the 5' RACE reads with MiXCR, one row per CDR3 protein. The profile shows 85,000 to 130,000 distinct CDR3 sequences, 9.5% to 15% of them singletons. Sequencing input: PBMCs or a T cell subset sorted from them (not recorded which). The sequence was collected from an adult woman who had mild COVID-19 (a few samples of this study predate the infection). Cell type and time point are not known. This sequence joins TRBV29-1 and TRBJ2-5; the D gene is possibly TRBD2 (6 bases). CDR3 amino acids: CSVEDHGLLETQYF. The CDR3 DNA follows: TGCAGCGTTGAAGATCATGGACTATTAGAGACCCAGTACTTC.